The entry below gives a single T cell receptor beta chain sequence along with its context. The antigen is not known. This record belongs to a study of cytomegalovirus exposure and HLA in healthy donors. Broader study findings: Researchers counted 164 TCR beta chains as cytomegalovirus-associated. Under in vitro conditions, a few CMV-associated chains were confirmed as specific for CMV antigens. The finding came from a later analysis; first-cohort TCR clusters tended to co-occur in the 110 or so validation repertoires.

Donors were drawn from the approximately 110-subject validation cohort, separate from the roughly 700-subject first cohort. Trimming pared 1 base from V and 1 base from J, leaving 8 bases between. Germline assignment: CDR1 SGDLS and CDR2 YYNGEE. The CDR3 loop spans 15 amino acids. Assay used: immunoSEQ multiplex PCR; TCRdb lists only in-frame clones, some missing. The data show around 69,000 clones, over 95% seen once. This chain uses TRBV9 with TRBJ2-2, with no clear D. This sequence originates from a woman aged 18-29 years in good health and CMV-seropositive. Source material: PBMCs. CDR3 protein: CASSVQARNTGELFF. For the CDR3, the DNA is TGTGCCAGCAGCGTACAGGCGAGGAACACCGGGGAGCTGTTTTTT.